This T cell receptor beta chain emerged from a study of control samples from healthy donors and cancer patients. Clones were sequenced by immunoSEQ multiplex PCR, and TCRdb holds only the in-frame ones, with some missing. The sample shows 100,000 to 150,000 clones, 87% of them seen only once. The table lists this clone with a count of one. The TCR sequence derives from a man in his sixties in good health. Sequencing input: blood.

The CDR3 is CASSLTSGGAWETQYF. The DNA for the CDR3 is TGTGCCAGCAGCTTAACCAGCGGGGGGGCCTGGGAGACCCAGTACTTC. V gene TRBV11-2 combines with J gene TRBJ2-5; TRBD2 matches 10 bases. Germline V gives CDR1 SGHAT, CDR2 FQNNGV. This CDR3 spans 16 amino acids. V lost 2 bases to trimming and J lost 5 bases; unmatched junction nucleotides: 8.